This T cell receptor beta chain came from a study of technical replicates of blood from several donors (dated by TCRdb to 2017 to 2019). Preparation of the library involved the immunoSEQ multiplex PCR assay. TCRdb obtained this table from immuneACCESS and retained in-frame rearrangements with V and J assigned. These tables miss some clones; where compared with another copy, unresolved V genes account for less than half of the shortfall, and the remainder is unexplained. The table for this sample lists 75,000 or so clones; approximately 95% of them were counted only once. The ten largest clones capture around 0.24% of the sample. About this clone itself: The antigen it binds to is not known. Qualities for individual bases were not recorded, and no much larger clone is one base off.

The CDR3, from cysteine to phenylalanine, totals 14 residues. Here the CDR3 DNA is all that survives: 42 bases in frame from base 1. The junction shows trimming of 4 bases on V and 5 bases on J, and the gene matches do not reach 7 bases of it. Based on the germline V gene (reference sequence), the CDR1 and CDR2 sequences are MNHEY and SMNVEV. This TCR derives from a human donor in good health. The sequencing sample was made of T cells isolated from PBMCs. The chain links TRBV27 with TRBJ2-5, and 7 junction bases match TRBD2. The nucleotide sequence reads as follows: TGTGCCAGCAGTTCGCGTACTAGCGCGGAGACCCAGTACTTC. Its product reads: CASSSRTSAETQYF.